The 27 T cell receptor beta chains reported below all come from one sample, sequenced in a study of shared clonotypes between healthy human individuals. Generated by immunoSEQ multiplex PCR, the TCRdb table keeps only in-frame clones and is missing some. Here the sample spans over a million clones, approximately 98.5% being singletons. The specimen was naive CD4+ T cells sorted from blood. Indicated subset: CD45RA+ positively selected. These receptors all come from a man aged 25-40 years in good health.

V gene TRBV2 combines with J gene TRBJ2-1; 9 bases map to TRBD1. V dropped 6 bases and J dropped 6; count of bases not matched to a gene: 12. Germline V gives CDR1 SNHLY, CDR2 FYNNEI. The CDR3 is made up of 16 amino acids. This CDR3 is CASSLKGQGRGNEQFF. Written as DNA, the CDR3 is TGTGCCAGCAGCCTGAAGGGACAGGGAAGGGGCAATGAGCAGTTCTTC.

The chain combines TRBV5-1 with TRBJ1-2, with TRBD1 as a possible D gene (6 bases). The CDR3 sequence is 13 residues long. Per the germline V gene, CDR1 is SGHRS and CDR2 is YFSETQ. Trimming shortened V by 5 bases and J by 8 bases, and 16 bases separated the two germline ends. The DNA of the CDR3 is TGCGCCAGCAGTAGAGGGGGGAACGAAGGCTACACCTTC. Residues: CASSRGGNEGYTF.

This chain links TRBV5-1 with TRBJ2-2; a weak D match, TRBD1 (5 bases). There are 15 residues in the CDR3. V was clipped by 3 bases and J by 4 bases, with 13 bases between them. Per germline, CDR1 SGHRS and CDR2 YFSETQ. The CDR3 sequence: CASSSTDRVTGELFF. CDR3 DNA: TGCGCCAGCAGCTCAACCGACAGAGTCACCGGGGAGCTGTTTTTT.

The rearrangement joins TRBV29-1 to TRBJ2-7, with 12 positions matching TRBD2. From germline, CDR1 is SQVTM and CDR2 ANQGSEA. Trimming at V came to 6 bases and at J to 7 bases, leaving 10 bases not matched to a gene. The CDR3 sequence is 14 residues long. The CDR3 DNA follows: TGCAGCGTGGGGACTAGCGGGCCGTTTAGTGAGCAGTACTTC. The encoded protein is CSVGTSGPFSEQYF.

The chain is built from TRBV5-1 and TRBJ2-2; no firm D call. Germline CDR1 reads SGHRS; CDR2 reads YFSETQ. The CDR3 is 15 amino acids. V was trimmed by 0 bases and J by 5 bases, leaving 11 bases between them. The CDR3: CASSLVISGTGELFF. CDR3 DNA: TGCGCCAGCAGCTTGGTTATTTCCGGGACCGGGGAGCTGTTTTTT.

The chain couples TRBV18 to TRBJ1-2; D gene unclear. From germline, CDR1 is KGHSH and CDR2 LQKENI. Deletions cut 2 bases from V and 10 bases from J, with 8 bases between. The CDR3 has 11 residues. For the CDR3, the DNA is TGTGCCAGCTCACCAAAGCAAGACTACACCTTC. Encoded protein: CASSPKQDYTF.

The gene calls are TRBV2 and TRBJ1-1, with TRBD1 matching 9 bases. Trimming at V came to 4 bases and at J to 0 bases, leaving 18 bases not matched to a gene. CDR3 size: 20 residues. CDR1 and CDR2 (germline): SNHLY, FYNNEI. The CDR3 DNA reads TGTGCCAGCAGTGGCGATGGGACAGGGAACTTTTGGAACATGAACACTGAAGCTTTCTTT. This translates into CASSGDGTGNFWNMNTEAFF. The full variable domain, in which reference TRBV2 and TRBJ1-1 provide the parts outside the CDR3, is EPEVTQTPSHQVTQMGQEVILRCVPISNHLYFYWYRQILGQKVEFLVSFYNNEISEKSEIFDDQFSVERPDGSNFTLKIRSTKLEDSAMYFCASSGDGTGNFWNMNTEAFFGQGTRLTVV.

In nucleotides, the CDR3 is TGTGCCAGCAGCTCGCCTGGGACTAGTTTCATAGATACGCAGTATTTT. It encodes CASSSPGTSFIDTQYF. The V gene is TRBV7-2, the J gene TRBJ2-3, with 8 bases fitting TRBD2. The CDR3 totals 16 residues. Germline values: CDR1 SGHTA, CDR2 FQGNSA. V shed 4 bases, J shed 5 bases, and the junction held 11 bases outside the gene matches.

The rearrangement joins TRBV5-4 to TRBJ1-5, with 7 bases lining up with TRBD1. There are 14 residues in the CDR3. With 1 base clipped from V and 7 bases from J, the junction kept 5 bases outside the gene matches. Looked up from germline, CDR1 is SGHNT and CDR2 is YYREEE (reference sequence). The CDR3 DNA follows: TGTGCCAGCAGCTTGCAGGGGGATGCCCAGCCCCAGCATTTT. Translating gives CASSLQGDAQPQHF.

This clone was seen once. The chain couples TRBV18 to TRBJ2-1; weak D call: TRBD2 (6 bases). The V gene's germline CDR1 is KGHSH and CDR2 LQKENI. The CDR3 loop spans 13 amino acids. The V end lost 3 bases, the J end lost 7 bases, and 10 bases lay between the germline ends. The CDR3 nucleotides are TGTGCCAGCTCACCGACCGCGGGGAATGAGCAGTTCTTC. Protein product: CASSPTAGNEQFF.

The J gene is TRBJ2-6, the V gene TRBV7-9; 7 nucleotides line up with TRBD2. Germline V gene lookup returns CDR1 SEHNR and CDR2 FQNEAQ (reference sequence). The ends lost 4 bases at V and 2 bases at J; junction bases unmatched: 8. The CDR3 has 17 residues. The CDR3 DNA sequence: TGTGCCAGCAGCTCGGAGGGTGCGGGAGCTGGGGCCAACGTCCTGACTTTC. It yields the protein CASSSEGAGAGANVLTF.

This chain uses TRBV28 with TRBJ2-2; tentative D call: TRBD1 (5 bases). Trimming removed 6 bases from V and 5 bases from J, with 7 bases in between. This CDR3 contains 12 residues. The germline CDR1 and CDR2 sequences are MDHEN and SYDVKM. The CDR3 here is CASSRQTGELFF. For the CDR3, the DNA is TGTGCCAGCAGCCGACAGACCGGGGAGCTGTTTTTT.

This clone was seen only once. The chain recombines TRBV18 with TRBJ1-2; the match to TRBD1 covers 11 bases. CDR1 KGHSH and CDR2 LQKENI come from the germline V gene. With 6 bases clipped from V and 2 bases from J, the junction kept 8 bases outside the gene matches. The CDR3 runs to 16 residues. CDR3 nucleotides: TGTGCCAGCTCCTCGGACAGGGGGCGAGAGAACTATGGCTACACCTTC. It codes for CASSSDRGRENYGYTF.

V is TRBV19 and J is TRBJ2-2; TRBD1 matches at 9 bases. J was trimmed by 5 bases and V by 3 bases; bases with no gene match: 10. Germline CDR1 LNHDA, CDR2 SQIVND (reference sequence). This CDR3 region has 17 residues. The CDR3 bases are TGTGCCAGTAGTATGGGCCTGGGCGGGACAGGGACCGGGGAGCTGTTTTTT. It is translated as CASSMGLGGTGTGELFF.

The chain combines TRBV10-2 with TRBJ2-7; D is perhaps TRBD1 or TRBD2 (5 bases each). The germline CDR1 and CDR2 sequences are WSHSY and SAAADI. V dropped 1 base and J dropped 9 bases, with 10 bases sitting between them. The CDR3 has 12 amino acids. CDR3: CASSEWDERQYF. The CDR3 coding sequence is TGCGCCAGCAGTGAGTGGGACGAGAGGCAGTACTTC.

The rearrangement uses TRBV6-5 and TRBJ1-2; D is ambiguous. Germline V lookup: CDR1 MNHEY, CDR2 SVGAGI. CDR3 length equals 16 residues. V lost 0 bases and J 0 bases, leaving 11 bases between the germline ends. The DNA of the CDR3 is TGTGCCAGCAGTTACTCCCGGGTGGGCACTAACTATGGCTACACCTTC. Its translation is CASSYSRVGTNYGYTF.

The rearrangement uses TRBV19 and TRBJ2-6, with a weak D call TRBD1 (5 bases). CDR1 is LNHDA, CDR2 SQIVND, per germline (reference sequence). Trimming shortened V by 3 bases and J by 0 bases, and 9 bases separated the two germline ends. CDR3 length: 16 residues. Here the CDR3 reads CASSMQGNSGANVLTF. The CDR3 DNA is TGTGCCAGTAGTATGCAGGGCAACTCTGGGGCCAACGTCCTGACTTTC.

The rearrangement links TRBV5-4 to TRBJ2-1; 9 bases fit TRBD1. J gave up 7 bases and V 0 bases, and 5 bases lay outside the gene matches. Germline CDR1 and CDR2: SGHNT and YYREEE (reference sequence). This CDR3 has 15 amino acids. CDR3 residues: CASSLEQGAGNEQFF. The CDR3, as DNA: TGTGCCAGCAGCTTGGAACAGGGGGCAGGTAATGAGCAGTTCTTC.

This clone was counted once. The chain links TRBV2 to TRBJ2-2, with D possibly matching TRBD1 (5 bases). The CDR3 is 14 amino acids. CDR1 and CDR2 (germline): SNHLY, FYNNEI. Trimming shortened V by 0 bases and J by 8 bases, and 10 bases separated the two germline ends. The CDR3 DNA reads TGTGCCAGCAGTGAAGCTCAGGGATGGGGGGAGCTGTTTTTT. It encodes CASSEAQGWGELFF.

This clone was detected once. The chain joins TRBV7-2 to TRBJ2-7; D is unclear. The CDR3 is 13 residues long. V dropped 3 bases and J dropped 3 bases, with 9 bases sitting between them. Germline CDR1 reads SGHTA; CDR2 reads FQGNSA. The CDR3 sequence: CASSFYLLYEQYF. The DNA of the CDR3 is TGTGCCAGCAGCTTTTACCTACTCTACGAGCAGTACTTC. Looking up the rest from reference TRBV7-2 and TRBJ2-7 gives the full variable domain: GAGVSQSPSNKVTEKGKDVELRCDPISGHTALYWYRQSLGQGLEFLIYFQGNSAPDKSGLPSDRFSAERTGGSVSTLTIQRTQQEDSAVYLCASSFYLLYEQYFGPGTRLTVT.

The chain employs TRBV7-9 and TRBJ1-1; D gene uncertain. V was cut by 3 bases and J by 0 bases, with 11 bases left in between. Looked up from germline, CDR1 is SEHNR and CDR2 is FQNEAQ (reference sequence). The CDR3 has 15 residues. This chain's CDR3 is CASSFTLFMNTEAFF. The CDR3 DNA follows: TGTGCCAGCAGCTTCACCTTGTTCATGAACACTGAAGCTTTCTTT.

The chain carries TRBV6-5 and TRBJ1-2; no reliable D call. This CDR3 is built from 14 residues. Trimming shortened V by 0 bases and J by 5 bases, and 10 bases separated the two germline ends. Germline loops: CDR1 MNHEY, CDR2 SVGAGI. This CDR3 reads CASSYSRSEYGYTF. The CDR3 nucleotides are TGTGCCAGCAGTTACTCGCGCTCAGAGTATGGCTACACCTTC.

V and J are TRBV7-8 and TRBJ2-6; D gene unclear. Trimming took off 0 bases at V and 3 bases at J, with 0 bases between the two ends. The germline CDR1 and CDR2 sequences are SGHVS and FQNEAQ. The CDR3 loop spans 13 amino acids. CDR3 amino acids: CASSLAGANVLTF. The CDR3 DNA reads as TGTGCCAGCAGCTTAGCTGGGGCCAACGTCCTGACTTTC.

A single count supports this clone. The rearrangement uses TRBV2 and TRBJ2-3; possibly TRBD1 for D (5 bases). CDR3 length: 12 amino acids. Trimming left V 7 bases short and J 7 bases short, with 12 bases between. Germline CDR1 and CDR2: SNHLY and FYNNEI. Written as DNA, the CDR3 is TGTGCCAGCACCCTTGGGGCTCATACGCAGTATTTT. It is translated as CASTLGAHTQYF. The full variable domain, its missing parts supplied by reference TRBV2 and TRBJ2-3, is EPEVTQTPSHQVTQMGQEVILRCVPISNHLYFYWYRQILGQKVEFLVSFYNNEISEKSEIFDDQFSVERPDGSNFTLKIRSTKLEDSAMYFCASTLGAHTQYFGPGTRLTVL.

V usage is TRBV6-5 and J usage is TRBJ1-4, with D unresolved. V was pared by 0 bases and J by 13 bases, with 15 bases between. The CDR3 covers 14 residues. Germline V gene lookup returns CDR1 MNHEY and CDR2 SVGAGI. As DNA, the CDR3 is TGTGCCAGCAGTTACTCGCAAGGGCCCAGAGGACTGTTTTTT. Translated: CASSYSQGPRGLFF.

The V call is TRBV18, the J call TRBJ2-1, with D possibly TRBD2 on 6 matching bases. V lost 3 bases to trimming and J lost 10 bases, with 10 bases between them. The CDR3 sequence is 12 residues long. The germline CDR1 and CDR2 sequences are KGHSH and LQKENI. CDR3 bases: TGTGCCAGCTCACCGGGACTCAGGGAGCAGTTCTTC. Translation: CASSPGLREQFF.

The chain uses TRBV4-3 and TRBJ2-2; the D gene is possibly TRBD1 (6 bases). Trimming cost V 5 bases and J 6 bases, with 13 bases left between them. Germline CDR1 is LGHNA and CDR2 is YSLEER. The CDR3 sequence is 14 residues long. CDR3 sequence: CASSSYRVAGELFF. For the CDR3, the DNA is TGCGCCAGCAGCTCTTACAGGGTGGCCGGGGAGCTGTTTTTT.